Shown below are 8 T cell receptor beta chains from a single sample sequenced in a study of cytomegalovirus exposure and HLA in healthy donors. 60 Vbeta and 13 Jbeta primers were used in PCR. Sequenced by immunoSEQ multiplex PCR; TCRdb stores in-frame clones only, minus some. In the table there are 150,000 to 200,000 clones, roughly 79% of which are singletons. Sequencing was carried out using PBMCs. The receptor set was obtained from a woman in her thirties or forties in good health and CMV-seropositive.

The chain joins TRBV5-1 to TRBJ2-7; TRBD1 might be the D (5 bases). Trimming stripped 5 bases from V and 3 bases from J, with 12 bases between. Germline V CDR1 and CDR2: SGHRS, YFSETQ. The CDR3 is 13 residues long. CDR3 amino acids: CASSLTTGYEQYF. Written as DNA, the CDR3 is TGCGCCAGCAGTCTCACAACAGGCTACGAGCAGTACTTC.

This clone appeared a few times. The chain is built from TRBV7-3 and TRBJ2-7, with a tentative D call TRBD1 (8 bases). The CDR3 sequence is 14 residues long. With 6 bases removed from V and 6 bases from J, the gap between germline ends came to 18 bases. Looked up from germline, CDR1 is SGHTA and CDR2 is FQGTGA. CDR3 in amino acids: CASSFFHRGGEQYF. In DNA, the CDR3 is TGTGCCAGCAGTTTTTTCCACAGGGGGGGCGAGCAGTACTTC. The full variable domain, completed using reference TRBV7-3 and TRBJ2-7, is GAGVSQTPSNKVTEKGKYVELRCDPISGHTALYWYRQSLGQGPEFLIYFQGTGAADDSGLPNDRFFAVRPEGSVSTLKIQRTERGDSAVYLCASSFFHRGGEQYFGPGTRLTVT.

The CDR3 loop reads CATSRDSPTGGTDTQYF. The CDR3 coding sequence is TGTGCCACCAGCAGAGATAGCCCGACAGGGGGCACAGATACGCAGTATTTT. The J gene is TRBJ2-3, the V gene TRBV15; 8 bases are shared with TRBD1. The CDR3 runs to 17 residues. Germline V gene data show CDR1 as LNHNV and CDR2 as YYDKDF (reference sequence). V shed 0 bases and J 1 base; nucleotides not matched to a gene: 6.

The genes are TRBV7-2 and TRBJ2-2, with 8 bases that match TRBD1. This CDR3 has 15 residues. Germline loops: CDR1 SGHTA, CDR2 FQGNSA. The ends lost 5 bases at V and 5 bases at J; junction bases unmatched: 7. The CDR3 DNA reads as TGTGCCAGCAGCCCAGCCGGGACAGGTACCGGGGAGCTGTTTTTT. This codes for CASSPAGTGTGELFF.

Only one count was recorded for this clone. The chain recombines TRBV9 with TRBJ1-6; TRBD1 matches at 8 bases. The length of the CDR3 is 15 residues. J gave up 6 bases and V 0 bases, and 2 bases lay outside the gene matches. Looked up from germline, CDR1 is SGDLS and CDR2 is YYNGEE. The CDR3 loop reads CASSVGGTGNSPLHF. In DNA form, the CDR3 reads TGTGCCAGCAGCGTAGGAGGGACAGGTAATTCACCCCTCCACTTT.

This chain joins TRBV19 and TRBJ1-1, with D possibly being TRBD1 (5 bases). The CDR3 is 16 amino acids. Between the trimmed V and J ends, which lost 3 bases and 1 base, there was a span of 15 bases. Germline CDR1 is LNHDA and CDR2 is SQIVND (reference sequence). CDR3 nucleotide sequence: TGTGCCAGTAGTATTGGCCAGGGAGGAAGGAACACTGAAGCTTTCTTT. This codes for CASSIGQGGRNTEAFF.

The chain is built from TRBV5-1 and TRBJ1-4; D unclear. Germline CDR1 SGHRS, CDR2 YFSETQ. The V end lost 6 bases, the J end lost 7 bases, and 13 bases lay between the germline ends. The length of the CDR3 is 13 residues. DNA of the CDR3: TGCGCCAGCATGGGCGGGGAGCTTGAAAAACTGTTTTTT. Amino acids: CASMGGELEKLFF.

The DNA for the CDR3 is TGTGCCAGCAGCTTGTCCCGACGAGCGGGGGGGCTCGATGAGCAGTTCTTC. It encodes CASSLSRRAGGLDEQFF. The J gene is TRBJ2-1, the V gene TRBV5-4; 10 bases are a match to TRBD2. Germline lookup yields CDR1 SGHNT and CDR2 YYREEE (reference sequence). The CDR3 runs to 17 residues. Unmatched junction bases numbered 12, after V lost 1 base and J lost 8 bases.